The entry below gives a single T cell receptor beta chain sequence along with its context. The PCR employed 60 Vbeta primers together with 13 Jbeta primers. TCRdb's table, derived via immunoSEQ multiplex PCR, lists solely in-frame clones and lacks some. The table shows fewer than 200,000 clones, with just under 80% occurring only once. This sample stems from a study of cytomegalovirus exposure and HLA in healthy donors. The CDR3 runs to 17 residues. V lost 2 bases to trimming and J lost 5 bases; unmatched junction nucleotides: 15. The V gene's germline CDR1 is SGHNT and CDR2 YYREEE (reference sequence).

The sample comprised PBMCs. This TCR was sampled from a female donor in good health and CMV-seronegative. The V call is TRBV5-4, the J call TRBJ2-7; 8 bases match TRBD1. The CDR3 here is CASSFDGVGTGVNEQYF. The CDR3 nucleotides are TGTGCCAGCAGCTTCGATGGTGTCGGGACAGGCGTGAACGAGCAGTACTTC.